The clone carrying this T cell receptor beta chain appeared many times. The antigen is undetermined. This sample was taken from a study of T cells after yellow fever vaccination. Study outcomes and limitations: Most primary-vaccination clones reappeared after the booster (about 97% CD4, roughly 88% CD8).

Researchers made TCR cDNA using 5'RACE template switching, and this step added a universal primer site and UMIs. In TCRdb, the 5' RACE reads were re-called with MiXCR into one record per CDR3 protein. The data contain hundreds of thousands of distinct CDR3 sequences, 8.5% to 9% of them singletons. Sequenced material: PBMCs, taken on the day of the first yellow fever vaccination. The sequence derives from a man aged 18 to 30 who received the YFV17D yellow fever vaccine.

DNA of the CDR3: TGTGCCAGCAGGGAACAGGGGGATTCACCCCTCCACTTT. Translated: CASREQGDSPLHF. The V call is TRBV12-3 or TRBV12-4, the J call TRBJ1-6; 8 positions match TRBD1. The CDR3 has 13 residues. The trim removed 6 bases at V and 8 bases at J, leaving 3 bases unmatched.